This is a list of T cell receptor beta chains from one sample in a study of blood T cell repertoires in COVID-19. Clones were read by immunoSEQ multiplex PCR, and TCRdb kept only the in-frame ones, dropping some. The sample consists of some 100,000 clones, around four fifths of them appearing once. The sequencing input was peripheral blood. The receptors originated from a man aged 65 to 85 with active or convalescent COVID-19. Both conserved end residues are part of each CDR3. The D gene is left open where the match is weak. A row's size may be missing; if present it is once, few, many or a size class.

j_call: TRBJ2-1; d_call: TRBD2; clone_size: -; v_call: TRBV30; cdr3_nt: TGTGCCTGGGCGCTAGCGGGAGTAGCGCAGTTCTTC; cdr3_aa: CAWALAGVAQFF
j_call: TRBJ2-7; d_call: TRBD1; clone_size: few; v_call: TRBV3-1/TRBV3-2; cdr3_nt: TGTGCCAGCAGCCTGACAGGGGTGGCGAACGAGCAGTACTTC; cdr3_aa: CASSLTGVANEQYF
j_call: TRBJ2-2; d_call: -; clone_size: -; v_call: TRBV19; cdr3_nt: TGTGCCAGTAGTACCGGGACACCCACTACGAACACCGGGGAGCTGTTTTTT; cdr3_aa: CASSTGTPTTNTGELFF
j_call: TRBJ2-3; d_call: TRBD2; clone_size: -; v_call: TRBV2; cdr3_nt: TGTGCCAGCAGTACTGGCCTAGCGGGAAGGGGGACAGATACGCAGTATTTT; cdr3_aa: CASSTGLAGRGTDTQYF
j_call: TRBJ1-2; d_call: TRBD1; clone_size: -; v_call: TRBV5-1; cdr3_nt: TGCGCCAGCAGCCAAGACAGGGGGCTGAACTATGGCTACACCTTC; cdr3_aa: CASSQDRGLNYGYTF
j_call: TRBJ2-3; d_call: -; clone_size: few; v_call: TRBV6-2/TRBV6-3; cdr3_nt: TGTGCCAGCAGCAACAGTTACACAGATACGCAGTATTTT; cdr3_aa: CASSNSYTDTQYF
j_call: TRBJ1-5; d_call: TRBD1; clone_size: few; v_call: TRBV7-3; cdr3_nt: TGTGCCAGCAGCTTAGGACAGGGGCAGCCCCAGCATTTT; cdr3_aa: CASSLGQGQPQHF
j_call: TRBJ2-2; d_call: TRBD2; clone_size: -; v_call: TRBV16; cdr3_nt: TGTGCCAGCAGCCAATCTCCAGCGGGAGTGACCGGGGAGCTGTTTTTT; cdr3_aa: CASSQSPAGVTGELFF
j_call: TRBJ2-7; d_call: TRBD1; clone_size: few; v_call: TRBV7-9; cdr3_nt: TGTGCCACCCAACCGACAGGGAGATCGCGGGAGCAGTACTTC; cdr3_aa: CATQPTGRSREQYF
j_call: TRBJ1-4; d_call: TRBD1; clone_size: -; v_call: TRBV19; cdr3_nt: TGTGCCAGTAGTACCACAGGGGGCGAAAAACTGTTTTTT; cdr3_aa: CASSTTGGEKLFF
j_call: TRBJ1-1; d_call: -; clone_size: -; v_call: TRBV6-4; cdr3_nt: TGTGCCAGCAGTCATCCAGGTAGGTATGGCACTGAAGCTTTCTTT; cdr3_aa: CASSHPGRYGTEAFF
j_call: TRBJ1-1; d_call: -; clone_size: -; v_call: TRBV6-6; cdr3_nt: TGTGCCAGCAGGAGAGACATTGGAGCTTTCTTT; cdr3_aa: CASRRDIGAFF
j_call: TRBJ1-3; d_call: -; clone_size: -; v_call: TRBV6-5; cdr3_nt: TGTGCCAGCAGGCCCGCAGCAGGGACTGGAAACACCATATATTTT; cdr3_aa: CASRPAAGTGNTIYF
j_call: TRBJ2-7; d_call: TRBD1; clone_size: -; v_call: TRBV25-1; cdr3_nt: TGTGCCAGCACCGACAGGGGAATGACCTACGAGCAGTACTTC; cdr3_aa: CASTDRGMTYEQYF
j_call: TRBJ2-2; d_call: -; clone_size: -; v_call: TRBV29-1; cdr3_nt: TGCAGCGTTGGTGGGGCGGGGGCCCTCACCGGGGAGCTGTTTTTT; cdr3_aa: CSVGGAGALTGELFF
j_call: TRBJ2-3; d_call: -; clone_size: -; v_call: TRBV3-1/TRBV3-2; cdr3_nt: TGTGCCAGCAGCCAAGTGGTAAATAGCGACACAGATACGCAGTATTTT; cdr3_aa: CASSQVVNSDTDTQYF
j_call: TRBJ2-7; d_call: TRBD2; clone_size: -; v_call: TRBV7-9; cdr3_nt: TGTGCCAGCAGCTTTAATCCCGGGCTAGCGGGAACCGAGCAGTACTTC; cdr3_aa: CASSFNPGLAGTEQYF
j_call: TRBJ1-1; d_call: TRBD1; clone_size: few; v_call: TRBV3-1/TRBV3-2; cdr3_nt: TGTGCCAGCAGGGGGACAGCTACAATGAACACTGAAGCTTTCTTT; cdr3_aa: CASRGTATMNTEAFF
j_call: TRBJ1-1; d_call: -; clone_size: -; v_call: TRBV15; cdr3_nt: TGTGCCACCAGCAGAGATTTTGCGGGAACTGAAGCTTTCTTT; cdr3_aa: CATSRDFAGTEAFF
j_call: TRBJ2-7; d_call: TRBD2; clone_size: -; v_call: TRBV4-3; cdr3_nt: TGCGCCAGCAGCCAAGAGATGCACGCGGGAGGTTACGAGCAGTACTTC; cdr3_aa: CASSQEMHAGGYEQYF
j_call: TRBJ1-2; d_call: -; clone_size: few; v_call: TRBV7-9; cdr3_nt: TGTGCCAGCAGTTCATTCACAGTTGTTAACTATGGCTACACCTTC; cdr3_aa: CASSSFTVVNYGYTF
j_call: TRBJ1-1; d_call: TRBD1; clone_size: -; v_call: TRBV2; cdr3_nt: TGTGCCAGCAGTGGTCTAGTATTTGACAGGGTCGAGGCTGAAGCTTTCTTT; cdr3_aa: CASSGLVFDRVEAEAFF
j_call: TRBJ1-1; d_call: TRBD1; clone_size: -; v_call: TRBV5-5; cdr3_nt: TGTGCCAGCAGCTCTAGAGGGACAGGGATGAACACTGAAGCTTTCTTT; cdr3_aa: CASSSRGTGMNTEAFF
j_call: TRBJ1-2; d_call: -; clone_size: -; v_call: TRBV28; cdr3_nt: TGTGCCAGCAGCCAAGAGGGCTATGGCTACACCTTC; cdr3_aa: CASSQEGYGYTF
j_call: TRBJ1-1; d_call: TRBD1; clone_size: -; v_call: TRBV28; cdr3_nt: TGTGCCAGCAGTTTAGAGAGCAGGACAGGGGTGACTGAAGCTTTCTTT; cdr3_aa: CASSLESRTGVTEAFF
j_call: TRBJ2-5; d_call: -; clone_size: -; v_call: TRBV24-1; cdr3_nt: TGTGCCACCAGTGATTTGGTTGGGAGAGGATCGGGCGTCGAGACCCAGTACTTC; cdr3_aa: CATSDLVGRGSGVETQYF
j_call: TRBJ1-3; d_call: TRBD1; clone_size: once; v_call: TRBV5-4; cdr3_nt: TGTGCCAGCAGGGACAGGGGTGGGTCTGGAAACACCATATATTTT; cdr3_aa: CASRDRGGSGNTIYF
j_call: TRBJ1-1; d_call: TRBD1; clone_size: once; v_call: TRBV12-3/TRBV12-4; cdr3_nt: TGTGCCAGCAGTTTAGGTGGGACAGGGGAGGCTTTCTTT; cdr3_aa: CASSLGGTGEAFF
j_call: TRBJ2-7; d_call: -; clone_size: once; v_call: TRBV2; cdr3_nt: TGTGCCAGCAGTCCCACTCCCTACGAGCAGTACTTC; cdr3_aa: CASSPTPYEQYF
j_call: TRBJ1-2; d_call: TRBD1; clone_size: -; v_call: TRBV4-3; cdr3_nt: TGCGCCAGCAGCCAAGGGTCGAACAGGGGGGACGGCTACACCTTC; cdr3_aa: CASSQGSNRGDGYTF
j_call: TRBJ1-4; d_call: TRBD1; clone_size: -; v_call: TRBV9; cdr3_nt: TGTGCCAGCAGCGAGGGGACAGGGGAAGAATATGAAAAACTGTTTTTT; cdr3_aa: CASSEGTGEEYEKLFF
j_call: TRBJ1-5; d_call: -; clone_size: once; v_call: TRBV6-5; cdr3_nt: TGTGCCAGCTCTACTACATGGCGGCAGCCCCAGCATTTT; cdr3_aa: CASSTTWRQPQHF
j_call: TRBJ2-6; d_call: -; clone_size: -; v_call: TRBV28; cdr3_nt: TGTGCCAGCAGGGCCACCCCAGGCACAGGACCCGGGGCCAACGTCCTGACTTTC; cdr3_aa: CASRATPGTGPGANVLTF
j_call: TRBJ1-5; d_call: TRBD1; clone_size: -; v_call: TRBV4-2; cdr3_nt: TGTGCCAGCAGCCAAGAGACAGGGGAAAGGCCCCAGCATTTT; cdr3_aa: CASSQETGERPQHF
j_call: TRBJ2-3; d_call: TRBD1; clone_size: few; v_call: TRBV29-1; cdr3_nt: TGCAGCGTTGACGGCCAGGGGGACACAGATACGCAGTATTTT; cdr3_aa: CSVDGQGDTDTQYF
j_call: TRBJ2-1; d_call: TRBD2; clone_size: -; v_call: TRBV6-5; cdr3_nt: TGTGCCAGCAGTTACTTGGGGGGGGCCTACAATGAGCAGTTCTTC; cdr3_aa: CASSYLGGAYNEQFF
j_call: TRBJ1-5; d_call: -; clone_size: -; v_call: TRBV30; cdr3_nt: TGTGCCTGGAGTGAGATCACGAGAAATCAGCCCCAGCATTTT; cdr3_aa: CAWSEITRNQPQHF
j_call: TRBJ2-1; d_call: TRBD2; clone_size: once; v_call: TRBV18; cdr3_nt: TGTGCCAGCTCCCCCGGGACTAGCATTATCGGGCAGTTCTTC; cdr3_aa: CASSPGTSIIGQFF
j_call: TRBJ2-7; d_call: TRBD1; clone_size: -; v_call: TRBV28; cdr3_nt: TGTGCCAGCCGGGACAGACTCTACGAGCAGTACTTC; cdr3_aa: CASRDRLYEQYF
j_call: TRBJ2-1; d_call: -; clone_size: -; v_call: TRBV7-3; cdr3_nt: TGTGCCAGCAGCGTTGGCTCGCAGGGGTCCTACAATGAGCAGTTCTTC; cdr3_aa: CASSVGSQGSYNEQFF
j_call: TRBJ1-1; d_call: -; clone_size: few; v_call: TRBV5-1; cdr3_nt: TGCGCCAGCAGCTTAGGACATATCAACACTGAAGCTTTCTTT; cdr3_aa: CASSLGHINTEAFF
j_call: TRBJ1-2; d_call: TRBD1; clone_size: -; v_call: TRBV3-1/TRBV3-2; cdr3_nt: TGTGCCAGCAGGGGGACAGGGGTTACCTATGGCTACACCTTC; cdr3_aa: CASRGTGVTYGYTF
j_call: TRBJ2-1; d_call: -; clone_size: -; v_call: TRBV3-1/TRBV3-2; cdr3_nt: TGTGCCAGCAGCCAAGCTGGACGGGGTAGCTCCTACAATGAGCAGTTCTTC; cdr3_aa: CASSQAGRGSSYNEQFF
j_call: TRBJ2-1; d_call: -; clone_size: -; v_call: TRBV6-1; cdr3_nt: TGTGCCAGCAGTGAGGACAGCCACAATGAGCAGTTCTTC; cdr3_aa: CASSEDSHNEQFF
j_call: TRBJ2-5; d_call: TRBD1; clone_size: few; v_call: TRBV18; cdr3_nt: TGTGCCAGCTCCCTAAACGGACAGGGTGGCCAAGAGACCCAGTACTTC; cdr3_aa: CASSLNGQGGQETQYF
j_call: TRBJ1-1; d_call: -; clone_size: -; v_call: TRBV9; cdr3_nt: TGTGCCAGCAGCGTAGTTAACGGGCAGCGGGCTGAAGCTTTCTTT; cdr3_aa: CASSVVNGQRAEAFF